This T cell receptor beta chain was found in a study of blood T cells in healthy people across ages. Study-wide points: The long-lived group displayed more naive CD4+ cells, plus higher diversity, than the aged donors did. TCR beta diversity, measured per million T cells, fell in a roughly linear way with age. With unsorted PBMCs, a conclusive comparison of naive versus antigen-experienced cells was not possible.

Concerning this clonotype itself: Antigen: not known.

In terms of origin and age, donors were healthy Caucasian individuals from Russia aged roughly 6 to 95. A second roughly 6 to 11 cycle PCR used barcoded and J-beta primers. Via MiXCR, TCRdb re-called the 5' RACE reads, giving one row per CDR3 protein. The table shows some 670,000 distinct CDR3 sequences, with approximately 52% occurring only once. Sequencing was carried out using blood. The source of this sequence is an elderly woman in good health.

DNA for the CDR3: TGTGCCAGCCGCGGACAGCCTCTAAAGACCCAGTACTTC. Protein product: CASRGQPLKTQYF. J is TRBJ2-5 and V is TRBV25-1; a weak D match, TRBD1 (6 bases). V lost 8 bases and J 6 bases, leaving 16 bases between the germline ends. CDR1 is MGHDK, CDR2 SYGVNS, per germline. This CDR3 has 13 residues.